These T cell receptor beta chains were read from a single sample in a study of blood T cell repertoires in COVID-19. The repertoire was sequenced with immunoSEQ multiplex PCR; TCRdb's copy has only in-frame clones and lacks some. The table records about 250,000 clones, around 82% of them present only once. Sequenced: PBMCs or T cells enriched from blood (not recorded which). The receptors stem from a woman aged 35 to 49 who had been exposed to COVID-19. The CDR3 runs from the conserved cysteine through the conserved F or W. A D gene is named only where the DNA matches it firmly. A clone size is listed for some rows: how often the clone was seen (once, few, many), or a class if it is expanded.

cdr3_nt: TGTGCCACCGTTTTTCGGGTTGGTCAGCCCCAGCATTTT; cdr3_aa: CATVFRVGQPQHF; cdr3_length: 13; v_call: TRBV28; d_call: -; j_call: TRBJ1-5; clone_size: -
cdr3_nt: TGTGCCAGCAGCTCGGGACAGGGTTACTATGGCTACACCTTC; cdr3_aa: CASSSGQGYYGYTF; cdr3_length: 14; v_call: TRBV7-2; d_call: TRBD1; j_call: TRBJ1-2; clone_size: -
cdr3_nt: TGTGCCAGCAGCCGACTCTCTGGGGCCAACGTCCTGACTTTC; cdr3_aa: CASSRLSGANVLTF; cdr3_length: 14; v_call: TRBV14; d_call: -; j_call: TRBJ2-6; clone_size: -
cdr3_nt: TGTGCCAGCAGCCCTCGGATAGCGGGGGCCGGCAATGAGCAGTTCTTC; cdr3_aa: CASSPRIAGAGNEQFF; cdr3_length: 16; v_call: TRBV3-1/TRBV3-2; d_call: TRBD2; j_call: TRBJ2-1; clone_size: -
cdr3_nt: TGTGCCATCAGCCCTAGCGGGGGGGTTCAAGAGACCCAGTACTTC; cdr3_aa: CAISPSGGVQETQYF; cdr3_length: 15; v_call: TRBV10-3; d_call: TRBD2; j_call: TRBJ2-5; clone_size: -
cdr3_nt: TGTGCCAGTAGTATTAGTCGGAATCAGCCCCAGCATTTT; cdr3_aa: CASSISRNQPQHF; cdr3_length: 13; v_call: TRBV19; d_call: -; j_call: TRBJ1-5; clone_size: -
cdr3_nt: TGTGCCAGCAGTTTACACGGACTAGCGGGGGGCTTAGAGGGTCTCAATGAGCAGTTCTTC; cdr3_aa: CASSLHGLAGGLEGLNEQFF; cdr3_length: 20; v_call: TRBV27; d_call: TRBD2; j_call: TRBJ2-1; clone_size: -
cdr3_nt: TGTGCCAGCAGCTTATTTTATGTCCGGGACAGTCGCTCTGGGGCCAACGTCCTGACTTTC; cdr3_aa: CASSLFYVRDSRSGANVLTF; cdr3_length: 20; v_call: TRBV7-6; d_call: TRBD1; j_call: TRBJ2-6; clone_size: -
cdr3_nt: TGTGCCAGCTTGGGGGGAGTCCAAGAGACCCAGTACTTC; cdr3_aa: CASLGGVQETQYF; cdr3_length: 13; v_call: TRBV18; d_call: -; j_call: TRBJ2-5; clone_size: -
cdr3_nt: TGTGCCACAGGGGGCCTGAACAATCAGCCCCAGCATTTT; cdr3_aa: CATGGLNNQPQHF; cdr3_length: 13; v_call: TRBV19; d_call: TRBD1; j_call: TRBJ1-5; clone_size: -
cdr3_nt: TGTGCCAGCAGTCTTCAGGGGGCGACTGGCTACACCTTC; cdr3_aa: CASSLQGATGYTF; cdr3_length: 13; v_call: TRBV12-3/TRBV12-4; d_call: TRBD1; j_call: TRBJ1-2; clone_size: -
cdr3_nt: TGCGCCAGCAGAGGACAGGGGAACACTGAAGCTTTCTTT; cdr3_aa: CASRGQGNTEAFF; cdr3_length: 13; v_call: TRBV5-1; d_call: TRBD1; j_call: TRBJ1-1; clone_size: -
cdr3_nt: TGTGCCAGCAGTGTTAGCGGGGGGGTTAATCGAGATACGCAGTATTTT; cdr3_aa: CASSVSGGVNRDTQYF; cdr3_length: 16; v_call: TRBV6-1; d_call: TRBD2; j_call: TRBJ2-3; clone_size: -
cdr3_nt: TGTGCCAGCCACCGAGGGACAACGAATGAAAAACTGTTTTTT; cdr3_aa: CASHRGTTNEKLFF; cdr3_length: 14; v_call: TRBV18; d_call: -; j_call: TRBJ1-4; clone_size: -
cdr3_nt: TGTGCCAGCTGTAAGGGGCAGGGCTACACTGGGGAGCTGTTTTTT; cdr3_aa: CASCKGQGYTGELFF; cdr3_length: 15; v_call: TRBV7-3; d_call: -; j_call: TRBJ2-2; clone_size: -
cdr3_nt: TGCGCCAGCAGCTTGGAAGGGGTTGGGGCTGAAGCTTTCTTT; cdr3_aa: CASSLEGVGAEAFF; cdr3_length: 14; v_call: TRBV5-1; d_call: -; j_call: TRBJ1-1; clone_size: -
cdr3_nt: TGTGCCAGCAGCTTAGCCCCACTAGCGGGGCTAGCCAAAAACATTCAGTACTTC; cdr3_aa: CASSLAPLAGLAKNIQYF; cdr3_length: 18; v_call: TRBV7-2; d_call: TRBD2; j_call: TRBJ2-4; clone_size: -
cdr3_nt: TGTGCCAGCAGCTTGAGGGGCGGGGACGGGGAGCTGTTTTTT; cdr3_aa: CASSLRGGDGELFF; cdr3_length: 14; v_call: TRBV5-4; d_call: -; j_call: TRBJ2-2; clone_size: -
cdr3_nt: TGTGCCAGCAGTCTGTACACCGCCAGCACAGATACGCAGTATTTT; cdr3_aa: CASSLYTASTDTQYF; cdr3_length: 15; v_call: TRBV2; d_call: -; j_call: TRBJ2-3; clone_size: -
cdr3_nt: TGTGCCATCAGTGAGCGGGGGAACCAAGAGACCCAGTACTTC; cdr3_aa: CAISERGNQETQYF; cdr3_length: 14; v_call: TRBV10-3; d_call: -; j_call: TRBJ2-5; clone_size: -
cdr3_nt: TGTGCCAGCAGCGCCGGGTTATCTGGGGCCAACGTCCTGACTTTC; cdr3_aa: CASSAGLSGANVLTF; cdr3_length: 15; v_call: TRBV9; d_call: -; j_call: TRBJ2-6; clone_size: -
cdr3_nt: TGTGCCAGCAGCACCGGATCTATCCGGGCTGAAGCTTTCTTT; cdr3_aa: CASSTGSIRAEAFF; cdr3_length: 14; v_call: TRBV6-5; d_call: -; j_call: TRBJ1-1; clone_size: few
cdr3_nt: TGTGCCAGCAGTGAATGGGGGGACTATGGCTACACCTTC; cdr3_aa: CASSEWGDYGYTF; cdr3_length: 13; v_call: TRBV25-1; d_call: -; j_call: TRBJ1-2; clone_size: -
cdr3_nt: TGTGCCAGCAGCCAACGGGAGGCCTACAATGAGCAGTTCTTC; cdr3_aa: CASSQREAYNEQFF; cdr3_length: 14; v_call: TRBV14; d_call: TRBD2; j_call: TRBJ2-1; clone_size: -
cdr3_nt: TGCGCCAGCAGCCAGCAACAGGGAGATACGCAGTATTTT; cdr3_aa: CASSQQQGDTQYF; cdr3_length: 13; v_call: TRBV4-1; d_call: -; j_call: TRBJ2-3; clone_size: -
cdr3_nt: TGTGCCAGCAGCTTAGTTTGGGACACTTACAATGAGCAGTTCTTC; cdr3_aa: CASSLVWDTYNEQFF; cdr3_length: 15; v_call: TRBV7-8; d_call: -; j_call: TRBJ2-1; clone_size: -
cdr3_nt: TGTGCCAGCAGCTTAAGCAGGACTAGCACAGATACGCAGTATTTT; cdr3_aa: CASSLSRTSTDTQYF; cdr3_length: 15; v_call: TRBV7-9; d_call: -; j_call: TRBJ2-3; clone_size: -
cdr3_nt: TGTGCCAGCAGTGGTCAGGACTATTTGGGCAATGAGCAGTTCTTC; cdr3_aa: CASSGQDYLGNEQFF; cdr3_length: 15; v_call: TRBV2; d_call: -; j_call: TRBJ2-1; clone_size: -
cdr3_nt: TGTGCCAGCAGTTTATCGGGACTAGCGGGGACAGATACGCAGTATTTT; cdr3_aa: CASSLSGLAGTDTQYF; cdr3_length: 16; v_call: TRBV28; d_call: TRBD2; j_call: TRBJ2-3; clone_size: -
cdr3_nt: TGTGCCAGCAGCTGGGGGCTAGCGGGGGCCAACTCCTACAATGAGCAGTTCTTC; cdr3_aa: CASSWGLAGANSYNEQFF; cdr3_length: 18; v_call: TRBV7-2; d_call: TRBD2; j_call: TRBJ2-1; clone_size: -
cdr3_nt: TGTGCCAGCAGCCAAGCAGCTAGCGGGGGGTACGAGCAGTACTTC; cdr3_aa: CASSQAASGGYEQYF; cdr3_length: 15; v_call: TRBV3-1/TRBV3-2; d_call: TRBD2; j_call: TRBJ2-7; clone_size: -
cdr3_nt: TGTACCAGCAGCTTAGATAATGGGAGGGGCTACACCTTC; cdr3_aa: CTSSLDNGRGYTF; cdr3_length: 13; v_call: TRBV11-3; d_call: -; j_call: TRBJ1-2; clone_size: -